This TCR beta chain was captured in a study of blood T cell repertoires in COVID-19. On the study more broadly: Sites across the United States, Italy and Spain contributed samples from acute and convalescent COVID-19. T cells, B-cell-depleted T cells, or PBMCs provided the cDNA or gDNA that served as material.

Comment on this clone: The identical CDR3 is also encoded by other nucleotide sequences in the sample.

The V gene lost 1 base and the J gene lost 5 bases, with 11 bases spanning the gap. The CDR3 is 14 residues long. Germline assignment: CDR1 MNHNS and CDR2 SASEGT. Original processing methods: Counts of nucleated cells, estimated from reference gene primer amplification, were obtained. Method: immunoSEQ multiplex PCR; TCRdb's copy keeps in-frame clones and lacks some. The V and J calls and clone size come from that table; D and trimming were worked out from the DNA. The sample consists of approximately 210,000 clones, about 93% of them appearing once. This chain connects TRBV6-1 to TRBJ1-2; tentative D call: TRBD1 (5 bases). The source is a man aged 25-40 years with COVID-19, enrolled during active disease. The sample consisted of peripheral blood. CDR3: CASSEGDRGYGYTF. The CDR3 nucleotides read TGTGCCAGCAGTGAAGGGGATAGGGGTTATGGCTACACCTTC.